A selection of T cell receptor beta chains follows, all from one sample in a study of CD8+CD57+ T cells in acquired aplastic anemia. TCRdb redid the calling of the reads with MiXCR, one entry per CDR3 protein. The repertoire includes 160,000 or so distinct CDR3 sequences, more than 45% of them detected once, and about 3% sits in the top ten. Sequenced: sorted CD4+, CD8+, or CD8+CD57+ T cells (not recorded which) from PBMCs. The receptor source for this set is a human donor with aplastic anemia. The CDR3 runs from the conserved cysteine through the conserved F or W. D genes are given only for firm matches. Where a row states a size, it is once, few, many or the class of an expanded clone; other rows omit it.

D gene: .
V gene: TRBV5-4
CDR3 length: 15
J gene: TRBJ2-1
clone size: .
CDR3 DNA: TGTGCCAGCAGCTTTGGGGCAGGGCCCTACAATGAGCAGTTCTTC
CDR3 protein: CASSFGAGPYNEQFF

D gene: TRBD1
V gene: TRBV7-9
CDR3 length: 15
J gene: TRBJ1-2
clone size: .
CDR3 DNA: TGTGCCAGCAGCTTGGCGACAGGGTCTAACGATGGCTACACCTTC
CDR3 protein: CASSLATGSNDGYTF

D gene: .
V gene: TRBV7-9
CDR3 length: 14
J gene: TRBJ2-7
clone size: many
CDR3 DNA: TGTGCCAGCAGCCGCCTACAGGGAGGGTACGAGCAGTACTTC
CDR3 protein: CASSRLQGGYEQYF

D gene: TRBD1
V gene: TRBV6-8
CDR3 length: 16
J gene: TRBJ1-4
clone size: .
CDR3 DNA: TGTGCCAGCAGTTACTCTCTGACAGGGTCTTGGGAAAAACTGTTTTTT
CDR3 protein: CASSYSLTGSWEKLFF

D gene: TRBD1
V gene: TRBV15
CDR3 length: 17
J gene: TRBJ2-7
clone size: .
CDR3 DNA: TGTGCCACCAGCAGTCGGTTTGGGGATAGGGGGCGCGACGAGCAGTACTTC
CDR3 protein: CATSSRFGDRGRDEQYF

D gene: .
V gene: TRBV7-2
CDR3 length: 15
J gene: TRBJ1-1
clone size: .
CDR3 DNA: TGTGCCAGCAGCTTAGCGCAGGGAGGTGGCACTGAAGCTTTCTTT
CDR3 protein: CASSLAQGGGTEAFF

D gene: TRBD1
V gene: TRBV7-9
CDR3 length: 15
J gene: TRBJ2-7
clone size: .
CDR3 DNA: TGTGCCAGCAGCTTAGCGGACAGGGCCTACTACGAGCAGTACTTC
CDR3 protein: CASSLADRAYYEQYF

D gene: TRBD2
V gene: TRBV24-1
CDR3 length: 19
J gene: TRBJ2-1
clone size: many
CDR3 DNA: TGTGCCACCAGGCAGGGACTGACAGCCGGGACTAGCGGGAGTAATGAGCAGTTCTTC
CDR3 protein: CATRQGLTAGTSGSNEQFF

D gene: .
V gene: TRBV30
CDR3 length: 14
J gene: TRBJ2-2
clone size: few
CDR3 DNA: TGTGCCTGGATGAGGGGCGCCGGCTCCGGGGAGCTGTTTTTT
CDR3 protein: CAWMRGAGSGELFF

D gene: TRBD1
V gene: TRBV15
CDR3 length: 14
J gene: TRBJ1-5
clone size: few
CDR3 DNA: TGTGCCACCAGCAGGGACAGGGTAAATCAGCCCCAGCATTTT
CDR3 protein: CATSRDRVNQPQHF

D gene: .
V gene: TRBV10-3
CDR3 length: 14
J gene: TRBJ2-3
clone size: .
CDR3 DNA: TGTGCCATCAGTGCAAGACAGGTGGGGGATACGCAGTATTTT
CDR3 protein: CAISARQVGDTQYF

D gene: .
V gene: TRBV7-6
CDR3 length: 17
J gene: TRBJ1-3
clone size: many
CDR3 DNA: TGTGCCAGCAGCTTAAGAGTAGGAACCAGCTCTGGAAACACCATATATTTT
CDR3 protein: CASSLRVGTSSGNTIYF

D gene: .
V gene: TRBV5-1
CDR3 length: 13
J gene: TRBJ2-5
clone size: once
CDR3 DNA: TGCGCCAGCATGGTGGCGGGCCAAGAGACCCAGTACTTC
CDR3 protein: CASMVAGQETQYF

D gene: TRBD1
V gene: TRBV11-1
CDR3 length: 17
J gene: TRBJ2-7
clone size: .
CDR3 DNA: TGTGCCAGCAGCCCGCGCCCCCCGGGACAGGGTGGCAACGAGCAGTACTTC
CDR3 protein: CASSPRPPGQGGNEQYF

D gene: TRBD2
V gene: TRBV19
CDR3 length: 15
J gene: TRBJ2-1
clone size: .
CDR3 DNA: TGTGCCTCTCGACGGGAGGGCCCCACCTACAATGAGCAGTTCTTC
CDR3 protein: CASRREGPTYNEQFF

D gene: .
V gene: TRBV19
CDR3 length: 12
J gene: TRBJ2-7
clone size: many
CDR3 DNA: TGTGCCAGTAGTATCGGGACCTACGAGCAGTACTTC
CDR3 protein: CASSIGTYEQYF

D gene: .
V gene: TRBV10-3
CDR3 length: 12
J gene: TRBJ2-3
clone size: .
CDR3 DNA: TGTGCCATCAGTTCTAGCACAGATACGCAGTATTTT
CDR3 protein: CAISSSTDTQYF

D gene: .
V gene: TRBV2
CDR3 length: 20
J gene: TRBJ1-6
clone size: many
CDR3 DNA: TGTGCCAGCAGTGGGCGCTCCGGGACGACAAACGACTCCTATAATTCACCCCTCCACTTT
CDR3 protein: CASSGRSGTTNDSYNSPLHF

D gene: .
V gene: TRBV7-2
CDR3 length: 12
J gene: TRBJ1-4
clone size: .
CDR3 DNA: TGTGCCAGCAGCTTGACAGCCCCAAAACTGTTTTTT
CDR3 protein: CASSLTAPKLFF

D gene: .
V gene: TRBV12-3/TRBV12-4
CDR3 length: 16
J gene: TRBJ2-2
clone size: .
CDR3 DNA: TGTGCCAGCAGTTTAGGGGGCCACGAGGGCACCGGGGAGCTGTTTTTT
CDR3 protein: CASSLGGHEGTGELFF

D gene: TRBD1
V gene: TRBV6-1
CDR3 length: 18
J gene: TRBJ1-5
clone size: many
CDR3 DNA: TGTGCCAGCAGCGCAATTCCCGGGACAGCAGCCCGCAATCAGCCCCAGCATTTT
CDR3 protein: CASSAIPGTAARNQPQHF

D gene: TRBD1
V gene: TRBV7-2
CDR3 length: 15
J gene: TRBJ1-5
clone size: .
CDR3 DNA: TGTGCCAGCAGCTATTTGGGACAGGGGGGTCAGCCCCAGCATTTT
CDR3 protein: CASSYLGQGGQPQHF

D gene: TRBD2
V gene: TRBV20-1
CDR3 length: 16
J gene: TRBJ2-3
clone size: many
CDR3 DNA: TGCAGTGCTAGAGTTCTAGCGGGAGGGCCGGCGGATACGCAGTATTTT
CDR3 protein: CSARVLAGGPADTQYF

D gene: .
V gene: TRBV5-1
CDR3 length: 16
J gene: TRBJ1-6
clone size: many
CDR3 DNA: TGCGCCAGCAGCTCTCGATCGGGGGCCGGGAATTCACCCCTCCACTTT
CDR3 protein: CASSSRSGAGNSPLHF

D gene: .
V gene: TRBV20-1
CDR3 length: 11
J gene: TRBJ2-7
clone size: .
CDR3 DNA: TGCAGTGCCGGGAGCGACTACGAGCAGTACTTC
CDR3 protein: CSAGSDYEQYF

D gene: .
V gene: TRBV25-1
CDR3 length: 13
J gene: TRBJ2-1
clone size: .
CDR3 DNA: TGTGCCAGCAGCTTAGAACCCTACAATGAGCAGTTCTTC
CDR3 protein: CASSLEPYNEQFF

D gene: TRBD2
V gene: TRBV15
CDR3 length: 16
J gene: TRBJ2-3
clone size: .
CDR3 DNA: TGTGCCACCAGCACATTTCGCGGGAGGGGCACAGATACGCAGTATTTT
CDR3 protein: CATSTFRGRGTDTQYF

D gene: TRBD1
V gene: TRBV24-1
CDR3 length: 13
J gene: TRBJ2-5
clone size: few
CDR3 DNA: TGTGCCACCCGACAGGGGGCCCAAGAGACCCAGTACTTC
CDR3 protein: CATRQGAQETQYF

D gene: .
V gene: TRBV24-1
CDR3 length: 13
J gene: TRBJ2-7
clone size: .
CDR3 DNA: TGTGCCACCGGACCCACGGCCTACCTCGGGCAGTACTTC
CDR3 protein: CATGPTAYLGQYF

D gene: TRBD2
V gene: TRBV20-1
CDR3 length: 20
J gene: TRBJ2-3
clone size: .
CDR3 DNA: TGCAGTGCTAGTAGCCTACTTTGGAGCGGGGGTGAACTTAGCACAGATACGCAGTATTTT
CDR3 protein: CSASSLLWSGGELSTDTQYF

D gene: .
V gene: TRBV12-3/TRBV12-4
CDR3 length: 15
J gene: TRBJ2-7
clone size: many
CDR3 DNA: TGTGCCAGCAGTTTAAGGGAAACAAGCTCCTACGAGCAGTACTTC
CDR3 protein: CASSLRETSSYEQYF

D gene: .
V gene: TRBV5-8
CDR3 length: 14
J gene: TRBJ2-7
clone size: many
CDR3 DNA: TGTGCCAGTATCTCCGGGACCGATACCTACGAGCAGTACTTC
CDR3 protein: CASISGTDTYEQYF

D gene: .
V gene: TRBV20-1
CDR3 length: 16
J gene: TRBJ2-4
clone size: .
CDR3 DNA: TGCAGTGTAAATTGGTCGGGGGGCGCAGGCAAAAACATTCAGTACTTC
CDR3 protein: CSVNWSGGAGKNIQYF

D gene: TRBD2
V gene: TRBV20-1
CDR3 length: 16
J gene: TRBJ2-1
clone size: .
CDR3 DNA: TGCAGTGCTAGAGATGGTAGCGGGAGGGCCTACAATGAGCAGTTCTTC
CDR3 protein: CSARDGSGRAYNEQFF

D gene: .
V gene: TRBV14
CDR3 length: 16
J gene: TRBJ1-1
clone size: .
CDR3 DNA: TGTGCCAGCAGCCAAGCGACGGGCAGGGAGGCCACTGAAGCTTTCTTT
CDR3 protein: CASSQATGREATEAFF

D gene: TRBD2
V gene: TRBV20-1
CDR3 length: 15
J gene: TRBJ2-1
clone size: many
CDR3 DNA: TGCAGTGCTGGGGCCACTGGGGGGGGCTACAATGAGCAGTTCTTC
CDR3 protein: CSAGATGGGYNEQFF

D gene: .
V gene: TRBV3-1
CDR3 length: 13
J gene: TRBJ1-2
clone size: .
CDR3 DNA: TGTGCCAGCAGCCAAGGGGGCCAGCGAGGCTACACCTTC
CDR3 protein: CASSQGGQRGYTF

D gene: .
V gene: TRBV6-1
CDR3 length: 13
J gene: TRBJ1-2
clone size: many
CDR3 DNA: TGTGCCAGCAGAGCACACCGAAACTATGGCTACACCTTC
CDR3 protein: CASRAHRNYGYTF

D gene: .
V gene: TRBV18
CDR3 length: 14
J gene: TRBJ2-7
clone size: few
CDR3 DNA: TGTGCCAGCTCACCTGGGCCCCCCGACTACGAGCAGTACTTC
CDR3 protein: CASSPGPPDYEQYF

D gene: .
V gene: TRBV2
CDR3 length: 11
J gene: TRBJ2-5
clone size: .
CDR3 DNA: TGTGCCAGCAGTGAAGAGGGGGCCCAGTACTTC
CDR3 protein: CASSEEGAQYF

D gene: .
V gene: TRBV7-9
CDR3 length: 13
J gene: TRBJ1-1
clone size: .
CDR3 DNA: TGTGCCAGCAGCACGGACACTAACACTGAAGCTTTCTTT
CDR3 protein: CASSTDTNTEAFF

D gene: .
V gene: TRBV27
CDR3 length: 13
J gene: TRBJ2-7
clone size: few
CDR3 DNA: TGTGCCAGCCTGGCCAGGACCGACTACGAGCAGTACTTC
CDR3 protein: CASLARTDYEQYF

D gene: TRBD1
V gene: TRBV20-1
CDR3 length: 14
J gene: TRBJ1-1
clone size: .
CDR3 DNA: TGCAGTGCTGGGGTAGGGGGCATGAACACTGGAGCTTTCTTT
CDR3 protein: CSAGVGGMNTGAFF

D gene: .
V gene: TRBV9
CDR3 length: 17
J gene: TRBJ2-1
clone size: many
CDR3 DNA: TGTGCCAGCAGCGTAGCTACGGGCGCGACCACCTACAATGAGCAGTTCTTC
CDR3 protein: CASSVATGATTYNEQFF

D gene: .
V gene: TRBV24-1
CDR3 length: 16
J gene: TRBJ2-1
clone size: .
CDR3 DNA: TGTGCCACCAGTGATCGGACAGCCGCCTCCCACAATGAGCAGCTCTTC
CDR3 protein: CATSDRTAASHNEQLF

D gene: TRBD1
V gene: TRBV7-9
CDR3 length: 16
J gene: TRBJ2-7
clone size: many
CDR3 DNA: TGTGCCAGCAGCTTATTCGCCGTGGGACAGGGCTACGAGCAGTACTTC
CDR3 protein: CASSLFAVGQGYEQYF

D gene: .
V gene: TRBV10-1
CDR3 length: 15
J gene: TRBJ2-3
clone size: .
CDR3 DNA: TGCGCCAGCAGTGTCTTGCAGGGTGGCACAGATACGCAGTATTTT
CDR3 protein: CASSVLQGGTDTQYF

D gene: .
V gene: TRBV5-1
CDR3 length: 14
J gene: TRBJ1-5
clone size: many
CDR3 DNA: TGCGCCAGCAGCTTGGAAGGACAGAATCAGCCCCAGCATTTT
CDR3 protein: CASSLEGQNQPQHF

D gene: .
V gene: TRBV24-1
CDR3 length: 14
J gene: TRBJ1-5
clone size: .
CDR3 DNA: TGTGCCACCAGTGACAGGGCTTACGGTCAGCCCCAGCATTTT
CDR3 protein: CATSDRAYGQPQHF